This T cell receptor (beta chain) appears in the sequencing data of a study of blood T cell repertoires in COVID-19 (dated by TCRdb to the early 2020s). As for the study more broadly: Samples from collaborators originated in the United States, Italy and Spain and spanned both the acute and convalescent phases of COVID-19. The prospective study material was composed of cDNA or gDNA derived from T cells, B-cell-depleted T cells, or PBMCs. Subjects who had been exposed to COVID-19, were actively infected with it, or had recovered from it provided the deeply sampled blood TCRbeta repertoires that made up the dataset. The repertoires were released in a freely available public database meant as a resource for research on the immune response to SARS-CoV-2. Samples came from the ongoing ImmuneRACE study (first 160 participants) plus 1,254 subjects from 6 global collaborators. A de-identified subject ID, COVID-19 status, age in years and sex were almost always included in the sample metadata. Where HLA class I and class II types were available, the types were taken from metadata supplied by the sample provider, not from assay-based typing. The full study reports these points: Clinical and demographic metadata were provided uncurated, with the amount varying by source and participant.

TCRbeta CDR3 regions were amplified from genomic DNA using the immunoSEQ Assay, a bias-controlled multiplex PCR. In the authors' own workflow: The number of nucleated cells in each sample was estimated from the amplification of reference gene primers within the assay. Sequence reads were collapsed and filtered to measure the absolute abundance of every unique TCRbeta CDR3 rearrangement. For each sample, productive Simpson clonality was calculated as the square root of Simpson's diversity index across productive rearrangements. In TCRdb, the immuneACCESS table is reduced to in-frame sequences with V and J assigned. These tables do not hold every clone; where another copy was compared, an unresolved V gene accounts for under half, and the others remain unexplained. For V, J and clone size, that table is used; D and trimming come from the DNA. This sample holds about 130,000 clones; about 85% were observed only once. The top ten clones comprise about 2% of the sample.

Each collaborating institution followed its own protocols to collect whole blood in K2EDTA tubes. For TCRbeta analysis, collaborators shipped samples as frozen whole blood, isolated PBMCs, or DNA extracted from either of those sample types. The germline V gene gives CDR1 as MDHEN and CDR2 as SYDVKM. Here V drops 2 bases and J drops 5 bases, and the junction holds 6 bases not matched to any gene. Taken from cysteine to phenylalanine, the CDR3 has 15 residues. Only CDR3 DNA remains: 45 bases, in frame from the first base. As regards this clone: Its antigen is still unknown. Base qualities were left out, and no much larger clone turns up one base away.

Recombination connected TRBV28 to TRBJ2-3; 8 junctional bases match TRBD2. The TCR sequence derives from a man between 65 and 85 years old with acute or convalescent COVID-19. Material: peripheral blood. This receptor carries the CDR3 CASSLLAGGVDTQYF. Here is the DNA: TGTGCCAGCAGTTTACTGGCGGGGGGTGTAGATACGCAGTATTTT. Reference TRBV28 and TRBJ2-3 proteins supply the regions before and after the CDR3; the full variable domain is: DVKVTQSSRYLVKRTGEKVFLECVQDMDHENMFWYRQDPGLGLRLIYFSYDVKMKEKGDIPEGYSVSREKKERFSLILESASTNQTSMYLCASSLLAGGVDTQYFGPGTRLTVL.